This T cell receptor (beta chain) appears in the sequencing data of a study of shared clonotypes between healthy human individuals. This CDR3 is 15 amino acids long. The germline V gene has CDR1 MDHEN and CDR2 SYDVKM. V shed 4 bases and J 4 bases; nucleotides not matched to a gene: 4. Assay: immunoSEQ multiplex PCR; the TCRdb copy retains only in-frame clones and omits some. The sample lists approximately 500,000 clones, 90% to 96% occurring once. Of note for this clone: Its cognate antigen is unknown.

Study results and caveats: Compared with clonotypes that all four donors shared, non-shared clonotypes had lower generation probabilities. The genetic and exposure-history diversity represented was limited by few donors.

The sample comprised naive CD4+ T cells sorted from blood. Described subset: CD45RA+ positively selected. The sequence came from a woman in her 30s in good health. The J gene is TRBJ1-4, the V gene TRBV28, with 9 bases fitting TRBD1. The CDR3 region has the DNA TGTGCCAGCAGTTATCCGGGACAGGGTAATGAAAAACTGTTTTTT. Protein product: CASSYPGQGNEKLFF.